The present TCR beta chain was sequenced within a study of T cell responses to AZD1222 COVID-19 vaccine. Broader study findings: Spike-wide coverage was observed for vaccine-associated CD4 TCRs, with dominant responses at 160-218 and 743-854.

Trimming stripped 4 bases from V and 2 bases from J, with 8 bases between. The CDR3 covers 13 residues. Germline lookup yields CDR1 MGHRA and CDR2 YSYEKL. Assay: immunoSEQ multiplex PCR; the TCRdb copy retains only in-frame clones and omits some. The sample has more than 150,000 clones, roughly 92% seen once; the top ten hold more than 9%. A word on this clone: Its antigen is not known.

This chain joins TRBV4-1 and TRBJ1-2; D unclear. Source: peripheral blood, taken on day 0 of AZD1222 vaccination. This TCR came from an adult in good health. Written as DNA, the CDR3 is TGCGCCAGCAGCCTTAACAGAAACTATGGCTACACCTTC. The encoded protein is CASSLNRNYGYTF.